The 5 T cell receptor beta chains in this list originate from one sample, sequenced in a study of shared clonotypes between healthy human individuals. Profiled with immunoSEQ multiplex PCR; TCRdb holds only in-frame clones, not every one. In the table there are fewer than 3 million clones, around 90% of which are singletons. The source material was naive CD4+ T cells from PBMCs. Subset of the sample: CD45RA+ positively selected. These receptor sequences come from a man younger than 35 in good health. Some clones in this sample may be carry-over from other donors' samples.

CDR3 nucleotides: TGTGCCAGCAGCTTAGATCCCGGGACAGGGTTTGGCTACACCTTC. Its protein is CASSLDPGTGFGYTF. This chain uses TRBV7-2 with TRBJ1-2; TRBD1 aligns across 9 bases. The CDR3 extends over 15 amino acids. V was pared by 1 base and J by 7 bases, with 7 bases of the junction left unmatched. Germline CDR1 reads SGHTA; CDR2 reads FQGNSA.

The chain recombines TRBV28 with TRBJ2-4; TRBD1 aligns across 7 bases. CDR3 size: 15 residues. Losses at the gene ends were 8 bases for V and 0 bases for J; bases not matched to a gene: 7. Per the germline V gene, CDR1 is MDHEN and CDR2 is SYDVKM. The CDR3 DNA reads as TGTGCCAGCGGAGACAGGGTACTAGCCAAAAACATTCAGTACTTC. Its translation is CASGDRVLAKNIQYF.

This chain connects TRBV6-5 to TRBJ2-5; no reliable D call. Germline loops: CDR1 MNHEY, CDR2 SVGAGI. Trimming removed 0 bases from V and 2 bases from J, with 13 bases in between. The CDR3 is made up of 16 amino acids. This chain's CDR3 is CASSYSAGSTQETQYF. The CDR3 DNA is TGTGCCAGCAGTTACTCGGCAGGCTCAACACAAGAGACCCAGTACTTC.

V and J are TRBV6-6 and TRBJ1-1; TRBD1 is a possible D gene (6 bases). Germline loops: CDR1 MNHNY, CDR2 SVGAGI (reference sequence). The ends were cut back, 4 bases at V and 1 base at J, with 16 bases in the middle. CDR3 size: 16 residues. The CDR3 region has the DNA TGTGCCAGCAGTTCGACGCCCGGAGGGGGGAACACTGAAGCTTTCTTT. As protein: CASSSTPGGGNTEAFF.

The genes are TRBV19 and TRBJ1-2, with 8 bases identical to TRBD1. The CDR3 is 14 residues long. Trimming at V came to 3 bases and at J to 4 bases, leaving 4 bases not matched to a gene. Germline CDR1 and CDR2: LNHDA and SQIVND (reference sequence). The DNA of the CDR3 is TGTGCCAGTAGTATGCGACAGGGGTTCTATGGCTACACCTTC. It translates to CASSMRQGFYGYTF.